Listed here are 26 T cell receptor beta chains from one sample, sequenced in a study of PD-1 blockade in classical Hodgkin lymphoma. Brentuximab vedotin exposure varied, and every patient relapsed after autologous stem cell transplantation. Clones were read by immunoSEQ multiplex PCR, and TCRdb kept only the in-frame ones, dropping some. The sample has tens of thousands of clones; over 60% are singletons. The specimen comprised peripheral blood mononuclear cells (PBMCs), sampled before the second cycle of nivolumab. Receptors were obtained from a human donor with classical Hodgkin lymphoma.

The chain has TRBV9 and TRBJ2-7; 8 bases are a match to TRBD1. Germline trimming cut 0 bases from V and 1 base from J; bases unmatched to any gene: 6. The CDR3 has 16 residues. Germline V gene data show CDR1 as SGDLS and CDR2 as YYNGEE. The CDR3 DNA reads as TGTGCCAGCAGCGTAGGAGTGGGACAGGCGTCCTACGAGCAGTACTTC. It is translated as CASSVGVGQASYEQYF.

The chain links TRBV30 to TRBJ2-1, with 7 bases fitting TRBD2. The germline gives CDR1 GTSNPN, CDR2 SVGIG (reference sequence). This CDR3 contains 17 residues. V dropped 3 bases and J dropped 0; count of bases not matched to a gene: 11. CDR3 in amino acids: CAWSGLGGLSSYNEQFF. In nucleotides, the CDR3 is TGTGCCTGGAGCGGCCTCGGGGGGTTAAGCTCCTACAATGAGCAGTTCTTC.

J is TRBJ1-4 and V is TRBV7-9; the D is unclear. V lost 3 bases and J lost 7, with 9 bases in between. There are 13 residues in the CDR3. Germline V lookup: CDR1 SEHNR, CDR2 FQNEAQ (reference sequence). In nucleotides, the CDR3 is TGTGCCAGCAGCTTGGGAAACTCTGAAAAACTGTTTTTT. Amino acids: CASSLGNSEKLFF.

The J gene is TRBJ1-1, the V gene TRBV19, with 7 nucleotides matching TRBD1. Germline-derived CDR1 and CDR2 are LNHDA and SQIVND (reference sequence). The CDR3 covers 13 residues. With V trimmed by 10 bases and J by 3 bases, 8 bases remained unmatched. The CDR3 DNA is TGTGCCAACCGAACAGGGGTGGACACTGAAGCTTTCTTT. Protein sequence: CANRTGVDTEAFF.

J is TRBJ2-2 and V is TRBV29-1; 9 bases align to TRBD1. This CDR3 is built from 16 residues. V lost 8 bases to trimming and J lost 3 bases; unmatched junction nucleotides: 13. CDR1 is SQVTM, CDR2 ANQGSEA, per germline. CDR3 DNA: TGCAGCATACAGGGGGCGCAAAGGTGTTACACCGGGGAGCTGTTTTTT. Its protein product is CSIQGAQRCYTGELFF.

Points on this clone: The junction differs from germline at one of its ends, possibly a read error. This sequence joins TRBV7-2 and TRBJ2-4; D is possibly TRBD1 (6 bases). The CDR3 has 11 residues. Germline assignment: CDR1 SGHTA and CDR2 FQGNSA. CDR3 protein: CASSFRQVWDF. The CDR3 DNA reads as TGTGCCAGCAGCTTCCGACAGGTCTGGGACTTC.

The CDR3 coding sequence is TGTGCCAGCAGTTACTCGAGGCGGGCGACTGAAGCTTTCTTT. It codes for CASSYSRRATEAFF. The chain has TRBV6-5 and TRBJ1-1; D unresolved. Germline CDR1 reads MNHEY; CDR2 reads SVGAGI. The CDR3 is 14 residues long. The V and J ends lost 0 bases and 5 bases respectively, with 10 bases between them.

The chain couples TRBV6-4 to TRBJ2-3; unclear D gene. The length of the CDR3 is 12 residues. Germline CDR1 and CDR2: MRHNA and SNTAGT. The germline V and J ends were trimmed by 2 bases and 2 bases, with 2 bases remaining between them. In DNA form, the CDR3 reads TGTGCCAGCAGTGACAACACAGATACGCAGTATTTT. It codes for CASSDNTDTQYF.

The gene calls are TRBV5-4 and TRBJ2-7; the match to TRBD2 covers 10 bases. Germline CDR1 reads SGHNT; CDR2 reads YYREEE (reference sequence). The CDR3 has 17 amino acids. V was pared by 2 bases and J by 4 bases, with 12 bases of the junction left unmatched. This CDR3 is CASSFSPSGSLRYEQYF. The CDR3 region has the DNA TGTGCCAGCAGCTTCTCGCCTAGCGGGAGTTTGAGGTACGAGCAGTACTTC.

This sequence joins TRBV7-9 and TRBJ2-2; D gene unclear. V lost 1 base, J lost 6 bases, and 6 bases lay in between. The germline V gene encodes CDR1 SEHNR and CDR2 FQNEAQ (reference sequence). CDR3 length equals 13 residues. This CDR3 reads CASSLVPSGELFF. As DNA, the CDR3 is TGTGCCAGCAGCTTAGTGCCGTCCGGGGAGCTGTTTTTT.

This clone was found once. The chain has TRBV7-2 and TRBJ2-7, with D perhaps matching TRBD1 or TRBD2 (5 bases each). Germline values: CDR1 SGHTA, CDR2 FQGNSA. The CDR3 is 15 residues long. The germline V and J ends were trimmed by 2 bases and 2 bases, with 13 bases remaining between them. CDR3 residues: CASSLRGQGAYEQYF. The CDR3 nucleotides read TGTGCCAGCAGCTTAAGGGGTCAGGGAGCCTACGAGCAGTACTTC.

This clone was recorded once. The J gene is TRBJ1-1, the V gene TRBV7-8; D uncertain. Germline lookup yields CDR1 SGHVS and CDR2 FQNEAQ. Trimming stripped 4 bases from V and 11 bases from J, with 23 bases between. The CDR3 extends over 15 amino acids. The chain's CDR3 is CASSSLRAPLAVAFF. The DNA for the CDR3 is TGTGCCAGCAGCTCCCTTAGGGCACCCCTCGCGGTGGCTTTCTTT. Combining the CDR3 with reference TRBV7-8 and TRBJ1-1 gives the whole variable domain GAGVSQSPRYKVAKRGQDVALRCDPISGHVSLFWYQQALGQGPEFLTYFQNEAQLDKSGLPSDRFFAERPEGSVSTLKIQRTQQEDSAVYLCASSSLRAPLAVAFFGQGTRLTVV.

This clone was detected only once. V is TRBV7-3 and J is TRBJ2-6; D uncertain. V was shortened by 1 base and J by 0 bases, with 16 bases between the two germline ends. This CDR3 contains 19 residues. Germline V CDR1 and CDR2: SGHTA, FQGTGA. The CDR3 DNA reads TGTGCCAGCAGCTTAAAATTTTTCCAGAATAACTCTGGGGCCAACGTCCTGACTTTC. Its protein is CASSLKFFQNNSGANVLTF.

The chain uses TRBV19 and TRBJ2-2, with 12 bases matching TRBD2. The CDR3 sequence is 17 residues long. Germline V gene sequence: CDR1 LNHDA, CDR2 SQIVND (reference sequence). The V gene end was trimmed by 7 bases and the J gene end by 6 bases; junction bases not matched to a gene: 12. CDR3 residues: CASTRGASGRAAGELFF. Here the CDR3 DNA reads TGTGCCAGTACGAGGGGGGCTAGCGGGAGGGCAGCCGGGGAGCTGTTTTTT.

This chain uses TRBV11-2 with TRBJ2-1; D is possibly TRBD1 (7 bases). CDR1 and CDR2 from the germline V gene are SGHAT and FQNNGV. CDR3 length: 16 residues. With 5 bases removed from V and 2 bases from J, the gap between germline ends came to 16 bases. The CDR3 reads CASSLQQGRPYNEQFF. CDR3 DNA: TGTGCCAGCAGCCTACAACAGGGGAGGCCCTACAATGAGCAGTTCTTC.

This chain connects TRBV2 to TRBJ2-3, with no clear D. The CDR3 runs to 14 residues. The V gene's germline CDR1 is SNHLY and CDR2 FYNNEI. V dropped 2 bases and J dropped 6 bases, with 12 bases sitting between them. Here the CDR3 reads CASSENSLGDTQYF. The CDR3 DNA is TGTGCCAGCAGTGAAAATAGCCTGGGGGATACGCAGTATTTT.

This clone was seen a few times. The CDR3 is CASSIPEDRAGNTIYF. The CDR3 coding sequence is TGTGCCAGTAGTATCCCCGAGGACAGGGCTGGAAACACCATATATTTT. This rearrangement joins TRBV19 to TRBJ1-3; 8 positions agree with TRBD1. The germline gives CDR1 LNHDA, CDR2 SQIVND (reference sequence). The CDR3 has 16 amino acids. Trimming at V came to 3 bases and at J to 2 bases, leaving 6 bases not matched to a gene. Using reference TRBV19 and TRBJ1-3 for the parts outside the CDR3, the full variable domain is DGGITQSPKYLFRKEGQNVTLSCEQNLNHDAMYWYRQDPGQGLRLIYYSQIVNDFQKGDIAEGYSVSREKKESFPLTVTSAQKNPTAFYLCASSIPEDRAGNTIYFGEGSWLTVV.

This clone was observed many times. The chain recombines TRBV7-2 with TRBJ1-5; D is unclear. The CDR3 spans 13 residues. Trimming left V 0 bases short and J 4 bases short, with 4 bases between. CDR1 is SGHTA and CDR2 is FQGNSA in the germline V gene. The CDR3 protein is CASSLAPNQPQHF. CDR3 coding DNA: TGTGCCAGCAGCTTAGCCCCAAATCAGCCCCAGCATTTT. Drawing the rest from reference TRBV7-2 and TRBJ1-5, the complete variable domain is GAGVSQSPSNKVTEKGKDVELRCDPISGHTALYWYRQSLGQGLEFLIYFQGNSAPDKSGLPSDRFSAERTGGSVSTLTIQRTQQEDSAVYLCASSLAPNQPQHFGDGTRLSIL.

CDR3 coding DNA: TGTGCCAGCAGAGGTCAACTAGCGGCCTACAATGAGCAGTTCTTC. It translates to CASRGQLAAYNEQFF. J is TRBJ2-1 and V is TRBV6-1, with 8 nucleotides matching TRBD2. V trimming: 6 bases; J trimming: 2 bases; junction bases outside the gene matches: 6. The CDR3 is 15 residues long. In germline, CDR1 is MNHNS, CDR2 SASEGT.

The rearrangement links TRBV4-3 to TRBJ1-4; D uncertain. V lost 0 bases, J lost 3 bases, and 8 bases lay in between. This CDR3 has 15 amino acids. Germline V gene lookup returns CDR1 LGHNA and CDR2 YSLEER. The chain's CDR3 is CASSQDGRSNEKLFF. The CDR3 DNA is TGCGCCAGCAGCCAAGATGGGCGGTCTAATGAAAAACTGTTTTTT.

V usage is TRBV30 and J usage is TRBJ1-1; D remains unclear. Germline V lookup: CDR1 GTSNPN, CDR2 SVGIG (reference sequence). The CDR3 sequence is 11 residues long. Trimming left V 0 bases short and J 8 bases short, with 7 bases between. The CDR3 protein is CAWSVLSEAFF. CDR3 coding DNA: TGTGCCTGGAGTGTACTTTCAGAAGCTTTCTTT. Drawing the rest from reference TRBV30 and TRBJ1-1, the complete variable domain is SQTIHQWPATLVQPVGSPLSLECTVEGTSNPNLYWYRQAAGRGLQLLFYSVGIGQISSEVPQNLSASRPQDRQFILSSKKLLLSDSGFYLCAWSVLSEAFFGQGTRLTVV.

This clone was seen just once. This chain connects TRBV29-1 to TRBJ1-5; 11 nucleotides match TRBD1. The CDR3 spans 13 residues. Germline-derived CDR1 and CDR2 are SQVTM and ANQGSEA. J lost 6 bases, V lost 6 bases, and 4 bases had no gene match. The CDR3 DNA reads TGCAGCGTGGGAGGGACAGGGGGTCAGCCCCAGCATTTT. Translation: CSVGGTGGQPQHF.

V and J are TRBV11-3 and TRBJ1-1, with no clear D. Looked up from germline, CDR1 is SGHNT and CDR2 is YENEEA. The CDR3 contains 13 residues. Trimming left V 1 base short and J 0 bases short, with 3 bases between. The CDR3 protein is CASSLGLNTEAFF. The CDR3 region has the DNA TGTGCCAGCAGCTTAGGACTGAACACTGAAGCTTTCTTT.

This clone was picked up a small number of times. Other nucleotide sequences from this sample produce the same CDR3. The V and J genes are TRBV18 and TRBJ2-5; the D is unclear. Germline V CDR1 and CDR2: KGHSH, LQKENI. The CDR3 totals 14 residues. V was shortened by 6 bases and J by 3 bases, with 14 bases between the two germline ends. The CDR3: CASSPLTGEETQYF. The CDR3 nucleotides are TGTGCCAGCTCCCCCCTGACCGGTGAAGAGACCCAGTACTTC.

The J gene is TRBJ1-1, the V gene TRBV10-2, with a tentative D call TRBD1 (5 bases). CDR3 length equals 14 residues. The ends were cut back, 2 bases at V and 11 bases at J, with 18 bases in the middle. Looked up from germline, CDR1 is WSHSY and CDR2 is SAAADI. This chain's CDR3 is CASSELRDFGVAFF. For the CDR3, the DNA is TGCGCCAGCAGTGAGCTTAGGGACTTCGGGGTGGCTTTCTTT.

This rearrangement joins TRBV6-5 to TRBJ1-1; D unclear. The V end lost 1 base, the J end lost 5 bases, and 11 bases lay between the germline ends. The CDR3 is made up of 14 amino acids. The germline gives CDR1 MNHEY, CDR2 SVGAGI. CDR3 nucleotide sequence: TGTGCCAGCAGTTACTTTCGGGGAGGTACTGAAGCTTTCTTT. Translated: CASSYFRGGTEAFF.